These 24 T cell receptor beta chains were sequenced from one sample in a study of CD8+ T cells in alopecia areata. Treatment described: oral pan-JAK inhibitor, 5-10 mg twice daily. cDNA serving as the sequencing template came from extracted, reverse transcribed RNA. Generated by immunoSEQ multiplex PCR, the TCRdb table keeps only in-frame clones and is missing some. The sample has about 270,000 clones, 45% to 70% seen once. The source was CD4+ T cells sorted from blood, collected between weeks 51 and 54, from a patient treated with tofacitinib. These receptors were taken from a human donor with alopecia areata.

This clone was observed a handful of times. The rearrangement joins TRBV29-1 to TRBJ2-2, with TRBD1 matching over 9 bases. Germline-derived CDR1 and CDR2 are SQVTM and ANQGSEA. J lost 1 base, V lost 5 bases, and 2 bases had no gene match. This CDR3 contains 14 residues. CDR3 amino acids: CSVPGQGNTGELFF. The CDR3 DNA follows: TGCAGCGTTCCGGGACAGGGGAACACCGGGGAGCTGTTTTTT.

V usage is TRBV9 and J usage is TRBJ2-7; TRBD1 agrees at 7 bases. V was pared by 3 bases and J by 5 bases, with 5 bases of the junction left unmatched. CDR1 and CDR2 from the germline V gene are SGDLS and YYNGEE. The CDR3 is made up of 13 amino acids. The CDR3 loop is CASSARQGDEQYF. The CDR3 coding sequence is TGTGCCAGCAGCGCCCGACAGGGCGACGAGCAGTACTTC.

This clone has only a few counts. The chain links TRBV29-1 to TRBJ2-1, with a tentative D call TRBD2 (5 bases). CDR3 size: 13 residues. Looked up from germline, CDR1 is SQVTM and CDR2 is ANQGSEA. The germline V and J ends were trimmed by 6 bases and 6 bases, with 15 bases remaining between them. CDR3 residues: CSVRTRDGNEQFF. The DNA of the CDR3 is TGCAGCGTCCGAACTAGAGACGGCAATGAGCAGTTCTTC.

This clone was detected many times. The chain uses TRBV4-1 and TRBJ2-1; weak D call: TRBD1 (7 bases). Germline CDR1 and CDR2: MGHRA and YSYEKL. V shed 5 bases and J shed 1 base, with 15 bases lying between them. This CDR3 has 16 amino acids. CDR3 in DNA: TGCGCCAGCAGCTCTAATCAGGGGGGTTCCTACAATGAGCAGTTCTTC. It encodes CASSSNQGGSYNEQFF.

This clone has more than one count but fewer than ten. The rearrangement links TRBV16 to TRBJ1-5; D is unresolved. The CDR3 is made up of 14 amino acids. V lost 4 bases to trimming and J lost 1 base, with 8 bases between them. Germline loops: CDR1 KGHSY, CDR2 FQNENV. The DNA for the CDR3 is TGTGCCAGCAGCCCTGACTGGAGCAATCAGCCCCAGCATTTT. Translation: CASSPDWSNQPQHF.

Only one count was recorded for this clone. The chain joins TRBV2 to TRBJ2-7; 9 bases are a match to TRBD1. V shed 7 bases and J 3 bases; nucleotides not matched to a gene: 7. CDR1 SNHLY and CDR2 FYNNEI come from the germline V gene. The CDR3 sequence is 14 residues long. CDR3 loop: CASNPGTGFYEQYF. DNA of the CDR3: TGTGCCAGCAACCCCGGGACAGGGTTCTACGAGCAGTACTTC. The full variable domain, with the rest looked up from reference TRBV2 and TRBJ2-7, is EPEVTQTPSHQVTQMGQEVILRCVPISNHLYFYWYRQILGQKVEFLVSFYNNEISEKSEIFDDQFSVERPDGSNFTLKIRSTKLEDSAMYFCASNPGTGFYEQYFGPGTRLTVT.

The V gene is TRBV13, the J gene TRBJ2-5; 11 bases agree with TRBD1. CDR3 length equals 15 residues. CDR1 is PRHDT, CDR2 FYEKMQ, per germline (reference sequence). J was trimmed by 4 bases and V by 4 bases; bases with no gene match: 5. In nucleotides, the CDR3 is TGTGCCAGCAGCTACCGGACAGGGGGCGGAGAGACCCAGTACTTC. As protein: CASSYRTGGGETQYF.

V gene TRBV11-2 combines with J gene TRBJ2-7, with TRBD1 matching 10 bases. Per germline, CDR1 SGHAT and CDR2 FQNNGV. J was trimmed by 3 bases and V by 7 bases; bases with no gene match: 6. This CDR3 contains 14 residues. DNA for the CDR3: TGTGCCAGCACGCGGACAGGGGGACGCTACGAGCAGTACTTC. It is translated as CASTRTGGRYEQYF.

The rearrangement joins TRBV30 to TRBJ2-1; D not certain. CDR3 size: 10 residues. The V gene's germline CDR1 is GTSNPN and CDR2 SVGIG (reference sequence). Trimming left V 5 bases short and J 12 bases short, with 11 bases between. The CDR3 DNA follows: TGTGCCTGGGGCGGTGTCGGGCAGTTCTTC. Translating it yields CAWGGVGQFF.

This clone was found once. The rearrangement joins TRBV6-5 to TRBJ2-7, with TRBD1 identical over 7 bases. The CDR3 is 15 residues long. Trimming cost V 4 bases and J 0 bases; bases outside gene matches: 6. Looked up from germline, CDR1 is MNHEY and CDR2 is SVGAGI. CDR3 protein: CASSSTGFLSYEQYF. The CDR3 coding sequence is TGTGCCAGCAGTTCGACAGGGTTCCTCTCCTACGAGCAGTACTTC.

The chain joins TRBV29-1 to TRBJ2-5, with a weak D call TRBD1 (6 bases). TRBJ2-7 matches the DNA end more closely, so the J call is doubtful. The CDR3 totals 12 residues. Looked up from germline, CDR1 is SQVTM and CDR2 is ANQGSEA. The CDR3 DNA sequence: TGCAGCGTCCGGGACACCCCCTACGAGCAGTACTTC. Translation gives CSVRDTPYEQYF.

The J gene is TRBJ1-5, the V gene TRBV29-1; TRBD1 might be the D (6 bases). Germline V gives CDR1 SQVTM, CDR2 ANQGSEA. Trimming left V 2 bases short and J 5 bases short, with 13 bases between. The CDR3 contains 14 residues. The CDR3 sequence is CSVETGRGDQPQHF. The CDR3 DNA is TGCAGCGTTGAAACCGGCAGGGGAGATCAGCCCCAGCATTTT.

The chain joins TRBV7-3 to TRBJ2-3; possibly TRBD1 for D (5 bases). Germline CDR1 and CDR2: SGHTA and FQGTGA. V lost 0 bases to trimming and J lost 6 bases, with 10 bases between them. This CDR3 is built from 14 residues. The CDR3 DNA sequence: TGTGCCAGCAGCTTAACAGGGGTGAAGGATACGCAGTATTTT. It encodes CASSLTGVKDTQYF.

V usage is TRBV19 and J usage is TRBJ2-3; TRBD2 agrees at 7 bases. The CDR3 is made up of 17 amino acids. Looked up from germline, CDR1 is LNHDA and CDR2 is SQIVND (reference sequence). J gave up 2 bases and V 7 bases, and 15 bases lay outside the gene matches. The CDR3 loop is CASTLMGTTGFTDTQYF. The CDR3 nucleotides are TGTGCCAGTACCCTAATGGGGACTACCGGATTCACAGATACGCAGTATTTT.

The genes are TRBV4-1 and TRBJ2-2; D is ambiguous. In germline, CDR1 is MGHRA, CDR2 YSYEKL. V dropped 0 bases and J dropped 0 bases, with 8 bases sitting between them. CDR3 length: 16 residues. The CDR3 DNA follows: TGCGCCAGCAGCCAAGAAGGAACCGCGAACACCGGGGAGCTGTTTTTT. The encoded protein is CASSQEGTANTGELFF.

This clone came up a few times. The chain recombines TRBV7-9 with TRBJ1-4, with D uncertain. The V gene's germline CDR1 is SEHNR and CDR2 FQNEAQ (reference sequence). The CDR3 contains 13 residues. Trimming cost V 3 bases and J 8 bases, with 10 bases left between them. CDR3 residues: CASSFREKEKLFF. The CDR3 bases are TGTGCCAGCAGCTTTAGGGAGAAGGAAAAACTGTTTTTT.

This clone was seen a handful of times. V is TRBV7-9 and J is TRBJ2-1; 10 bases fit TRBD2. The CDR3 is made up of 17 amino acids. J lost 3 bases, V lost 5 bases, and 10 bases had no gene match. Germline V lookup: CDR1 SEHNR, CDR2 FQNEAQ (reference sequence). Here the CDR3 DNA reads TGTGCCAGCAGCACTAACGGGGCTAGCGGGGGCTACAATGAGCAGTTCTTC. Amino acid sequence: CASSTNGASGGYNEQFF.

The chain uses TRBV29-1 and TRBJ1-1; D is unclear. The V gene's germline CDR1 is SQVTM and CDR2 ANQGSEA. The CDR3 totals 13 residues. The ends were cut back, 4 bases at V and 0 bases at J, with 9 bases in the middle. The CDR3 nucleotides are TGCAGCGTTGCCATTGGGCTGAACACTGAAGCTTTCTTT. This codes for CSVAIGLNTEAFF.

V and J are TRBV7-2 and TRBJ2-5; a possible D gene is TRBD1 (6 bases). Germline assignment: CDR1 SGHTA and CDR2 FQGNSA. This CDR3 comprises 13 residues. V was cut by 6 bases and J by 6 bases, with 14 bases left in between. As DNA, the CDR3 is TGTGCCAGCAGTGTACAGGGACGGCAGACCCAGTACTTC. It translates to CASSVQGRQTQYF. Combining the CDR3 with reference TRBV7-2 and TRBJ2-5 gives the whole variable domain GAGVSQSPSNKVTEKGKDVELRCDPISGHTALYWYRQSLGQGLEFLIYFQGNSAPDKSGLPSDRFSAERTGGSVSTLTIQRTQQEDSAVYLCASSVQGRQTQYFGPGTRLLVL.

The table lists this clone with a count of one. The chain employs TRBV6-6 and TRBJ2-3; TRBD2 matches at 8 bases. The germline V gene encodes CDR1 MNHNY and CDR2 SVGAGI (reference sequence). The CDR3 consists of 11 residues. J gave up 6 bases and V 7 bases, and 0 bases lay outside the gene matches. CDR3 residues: CASTSGDTQYF. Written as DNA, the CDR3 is TGTGCCAGCACTAGCGGGGATACGCAGTATTTT.

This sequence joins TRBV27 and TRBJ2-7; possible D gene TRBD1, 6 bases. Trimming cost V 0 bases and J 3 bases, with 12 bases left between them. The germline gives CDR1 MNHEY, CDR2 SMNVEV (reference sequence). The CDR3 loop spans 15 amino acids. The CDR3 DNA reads TGTGCCAGCAGTTTATCGCCACAGGGAGTCTACGAGCAGTACTTC. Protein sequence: CASSLSPQGVYEQYF.

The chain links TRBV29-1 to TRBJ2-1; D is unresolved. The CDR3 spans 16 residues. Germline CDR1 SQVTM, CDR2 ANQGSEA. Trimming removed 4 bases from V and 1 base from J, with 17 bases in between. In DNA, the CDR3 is TGCAGCGTTGGCTGGGTCCCCAGAGGATCCTACAATGAGCAGTTCTTC. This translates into CSVGWVPRGSYNEQFF.

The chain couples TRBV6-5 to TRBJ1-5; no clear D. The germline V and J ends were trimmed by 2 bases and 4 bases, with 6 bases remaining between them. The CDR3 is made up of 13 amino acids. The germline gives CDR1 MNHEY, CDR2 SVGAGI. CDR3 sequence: CASSYDRNQPQHF. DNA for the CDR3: TGTGCCAGCAGTTACGATCGAAATCAGCCCCAGCATTTT.

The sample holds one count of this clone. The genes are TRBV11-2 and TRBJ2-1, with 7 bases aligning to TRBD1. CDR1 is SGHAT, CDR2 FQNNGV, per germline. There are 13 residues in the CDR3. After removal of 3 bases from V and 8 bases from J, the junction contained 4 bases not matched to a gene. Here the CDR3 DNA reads TGTGCCAGCAGCTTCCACAGGGGCGATGAGCAGTTCTTC. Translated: CASSFHRGDEQFF. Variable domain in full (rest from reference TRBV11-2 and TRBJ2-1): EAGVAQSPRYKIIEKRQSVAFWCNPISGHATLYWYQQILGQGPKLLIQFQNNGVVDDSQLPKDRFSAERLKGVDSTLKIQPAKLEDSAVYLCASSFHRGDEQFFGPGTRLTVL.